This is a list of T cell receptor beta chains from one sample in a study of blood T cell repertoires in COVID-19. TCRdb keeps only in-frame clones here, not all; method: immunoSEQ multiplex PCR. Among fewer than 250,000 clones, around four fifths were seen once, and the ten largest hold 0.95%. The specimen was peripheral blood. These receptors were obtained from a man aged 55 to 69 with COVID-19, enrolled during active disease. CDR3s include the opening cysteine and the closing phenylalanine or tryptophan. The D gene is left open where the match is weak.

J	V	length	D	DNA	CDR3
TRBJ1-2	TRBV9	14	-	TGTGCCAGCAGCGCGCAGGGTAATAACTATGGCTACACCTTC	CASSAQGNNYGYTF
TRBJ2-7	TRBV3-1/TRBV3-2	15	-	TGTGCCAGCAGCCGTGGGACTGGGAGCTCCTACGAGCAGTACTTC	CASSRGTGSSYEQYF
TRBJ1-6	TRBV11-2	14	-	TGTGCCAGCAGCAGGACGGTGGAGGATTCACCCCTCCACTTT	CASSRTVEDSPLHF
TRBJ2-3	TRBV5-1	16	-	TGCGCCAGCAGCTTAAATGAGCAGGGCGGCACAGATACGCAGTATTTT	CASSLNEQGGTDTQYF
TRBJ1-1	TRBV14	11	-	TGTGCCAGCAGCCCTGGGACAATAACTTTCTTT	CASSPGTITFF
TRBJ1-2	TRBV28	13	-	TGTGCCACGATGGGGCAGACGAACTATGGCTACACCTTC	CATMGQTNYGYTF
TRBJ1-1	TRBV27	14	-	TGTGCCAGCAGTCCCCTACCCGGTAACACTGAAGCTTTCTTT	CASSPLPGNTEAFF
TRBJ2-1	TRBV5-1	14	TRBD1	TGCGCCAGCAGTTGGGGACAGGGGGCAAGTGAGCAGTTCTTC	CASSWGQGASEQFF
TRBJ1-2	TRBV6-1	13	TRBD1	TGTGCCAGCAGTGACGACAGGGGGCTGGGCTACACCTTC	CASSDDRGLGYTF
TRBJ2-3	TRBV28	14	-	TGTGCCAGCACGGGGGGCGGGGGCACAGATACGCAGTATTTT	CASTGGGGTDTQYF
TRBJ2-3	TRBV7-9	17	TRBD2	TGTGCCAGCAGCTCGAACTCGGGACTAGCGAGAACAGATACGCAGTATTTT	CASSSNSGLARTDTQYF